The clone carrying this T cell receptor beta chain was observed a single time. The data were obtained in a study of blood T cell repertoires in COVID-19. Germline V gene data show CDR1 as GTSNPN and CDR2 as SVGIG (reference sequence). V lost 5 bases and J lost 0, with 13 bases in between. The CDR3 sequence is 14 residues long. Here immunoSEQ multiplex PCR was the method, and the copy in TCRdb shows in-frame clones only, minus some. Of 300,000 to 400,000 clones in the sample, 80% to 90% were seen once. The clonotype comes from a woman aged 50 to 60 with COVID-19, enrolled during active disease. Sequenced input: peripheral blood. This chain connects TRBV30 to TRBJ1-2; no definite D call. The CDR3 reads CAWCHRDPNYGYTF. CDR3 nucleotides: TGTGCCTGGTGTCACCGGGATCCTAACTATGGCTACACCTTC.